Sequencing of this T cell receptor beta chain was carried out in a study of shared clonotypes between healthy human individuals. General study results and limits: Larger richness was generally estimated for naive than memory subsets. It was observed that roughly 5.5% of naive CD4 clonotypes were shared across several donors.

The germline gives CDR1 MGHRA, CDR2 YSYEKL. After removal of 4 bases from V and 1 base from J, the junction contained 9 bases not matched to a gene. This CDR3 comprises 16 residues. As concerns this clone: Its antigen is unknown.

In the original analysis: ImmunoSEQ yielded junction-only sequences lacking quality scores, so filtering differed. Profiled with immunoSEQ multiplex PCR; TCRdb holds only in-frame clones, not every one. The V and J calls and clone size come from that table; D and trimming were worked out from the DNA. The sample lists more than 2 million clones, nearly 97% occurring once. The origin of this receptor is a man aged 18 to 35 in good health. Sequencing was done on a sample of naive CD4+ T cells sorted from blood. Subset specified: CD45RA+ positively selected. V and J are TRBV4-1 and TRBJ1-1; 7 bases fit TRBD1. CDR3 amino acids: CASSPFPGTANTEAFF. The CDR3, as DNA: TGCGCCAGCAGCCCCTTCCCTGGGACAGCGAACACTGAAGCTTTCTTT.